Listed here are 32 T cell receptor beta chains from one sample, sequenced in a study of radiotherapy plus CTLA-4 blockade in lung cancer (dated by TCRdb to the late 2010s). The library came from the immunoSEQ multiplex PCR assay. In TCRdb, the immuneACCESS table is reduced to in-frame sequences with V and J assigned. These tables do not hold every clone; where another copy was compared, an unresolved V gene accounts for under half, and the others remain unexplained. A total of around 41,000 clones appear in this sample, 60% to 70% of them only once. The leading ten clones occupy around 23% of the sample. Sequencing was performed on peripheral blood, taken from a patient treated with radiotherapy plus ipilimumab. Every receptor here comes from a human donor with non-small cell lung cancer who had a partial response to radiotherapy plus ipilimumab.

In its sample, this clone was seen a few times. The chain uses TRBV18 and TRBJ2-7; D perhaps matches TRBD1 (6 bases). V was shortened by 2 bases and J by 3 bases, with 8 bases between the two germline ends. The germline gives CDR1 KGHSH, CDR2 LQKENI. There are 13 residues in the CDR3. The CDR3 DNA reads TGTGCCAGCTCACCAGGCAGGGGCTACGAGCAGTACTTC. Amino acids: CASSPGRGYEQYF. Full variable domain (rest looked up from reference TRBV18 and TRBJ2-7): NAGVMQNPRHLVRRRGQEARLRCSPMKGHSHVYWYRQLPEEGLKFMVYLQKENIIDESGMPKERFSAEFPKEGPSILRIQQVVRGDSAAYFCASSPGRGYEQYFGPGTRLTVT.

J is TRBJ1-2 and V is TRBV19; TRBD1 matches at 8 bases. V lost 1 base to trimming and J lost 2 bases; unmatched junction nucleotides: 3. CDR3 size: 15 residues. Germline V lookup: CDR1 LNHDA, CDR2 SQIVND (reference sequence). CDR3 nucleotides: TGTGCCAGTAGTATAGGGACAGGGAAAAACTATGGCTACACCTTC. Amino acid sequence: CASSIGTGKNYGYTF.

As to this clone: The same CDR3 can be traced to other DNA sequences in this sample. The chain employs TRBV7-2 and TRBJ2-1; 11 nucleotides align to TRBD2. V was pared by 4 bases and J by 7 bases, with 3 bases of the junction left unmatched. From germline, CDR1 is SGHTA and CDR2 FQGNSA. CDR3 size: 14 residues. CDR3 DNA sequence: TGTGCCAGCAGCTCTAGCGGGGGGCCGAATGAGCAGTTCTTC. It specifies CASSSSGGPNEQFF.

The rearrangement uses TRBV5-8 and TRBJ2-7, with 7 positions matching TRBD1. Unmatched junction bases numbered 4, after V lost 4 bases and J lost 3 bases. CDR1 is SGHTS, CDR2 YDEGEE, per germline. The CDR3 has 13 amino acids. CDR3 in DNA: TGTGCCAGCAGCAAGACAGGGCTCTACGAGCAGTACTTC. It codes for CASSKTGLYEQYF.

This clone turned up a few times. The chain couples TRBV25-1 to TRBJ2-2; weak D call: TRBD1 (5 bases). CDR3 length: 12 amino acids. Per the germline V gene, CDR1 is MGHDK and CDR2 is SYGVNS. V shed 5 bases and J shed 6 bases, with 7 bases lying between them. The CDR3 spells CASSPRAGELFF. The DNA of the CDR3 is TGTGCCAGCAGTCCCAGGGCCGGGGAGCTGTTTTTT.

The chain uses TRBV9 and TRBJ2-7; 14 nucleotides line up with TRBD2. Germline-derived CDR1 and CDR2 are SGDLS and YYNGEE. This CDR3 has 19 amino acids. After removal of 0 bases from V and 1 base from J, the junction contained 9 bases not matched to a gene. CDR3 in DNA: TGTGCCAGCAGCGTAGAAGCCGGGACTAGCGGGAGACGTTCCTACGAGCAGTACTTC. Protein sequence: CASSVEAGTSGRRSYEQYF.

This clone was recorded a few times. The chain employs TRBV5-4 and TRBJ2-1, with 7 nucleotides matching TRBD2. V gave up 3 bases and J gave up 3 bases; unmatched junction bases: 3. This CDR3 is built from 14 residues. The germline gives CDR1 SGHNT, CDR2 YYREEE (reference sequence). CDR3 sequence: CASSSGLDYNEQFF. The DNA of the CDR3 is TGTGCCAGCAGCTCCGGACTAGACTACAATGAGCAGTTCTTC.

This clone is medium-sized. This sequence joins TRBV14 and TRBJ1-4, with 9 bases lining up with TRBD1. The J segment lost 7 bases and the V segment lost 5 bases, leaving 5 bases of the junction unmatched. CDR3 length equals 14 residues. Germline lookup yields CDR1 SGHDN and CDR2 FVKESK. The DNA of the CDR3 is TGTGCCAGCAGCTGGGGACAGGGAGCTGAAAAACTGTTTTTT. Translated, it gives CASSWGQGAEKLFF.

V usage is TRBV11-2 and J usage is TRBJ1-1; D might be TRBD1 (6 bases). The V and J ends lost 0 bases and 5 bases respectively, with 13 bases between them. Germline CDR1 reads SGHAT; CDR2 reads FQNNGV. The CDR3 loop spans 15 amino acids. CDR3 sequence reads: CASSLEHRVETEAFF. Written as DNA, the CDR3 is TGTGCCAGCAGCTTAGAACACAGGGTCGAGACTGAAGCTTTCTTT.

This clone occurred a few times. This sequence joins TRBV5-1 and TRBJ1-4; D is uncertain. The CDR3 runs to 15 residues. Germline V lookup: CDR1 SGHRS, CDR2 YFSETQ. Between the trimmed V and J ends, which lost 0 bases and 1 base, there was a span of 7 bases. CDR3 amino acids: CASSLAGRTNEKLFF. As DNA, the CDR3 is TGCGCCAGCAGCTTGGCCGGGAGAACTAATGAAAAACTGTTTTTT.

Here the CDR3 DNA reads TGTGCCAGCAGCTTAGGGGCGGGGCGAGTTGATCAGCCCCAGCATTTT. It specifies CASSLGAGRVDQPQHF. The chain is built from TRBV7-9 and TRBJ1-5, with a tentative D call TRBD1 (5 bases). The V and J ends lost 1 base and 5 bases respectively, with 15 bases between them. CDR3 size: 16 residues. Per the germline V gene, CDR1 is SEHNR and CDR2 is FQNEAQ (reference sequence).

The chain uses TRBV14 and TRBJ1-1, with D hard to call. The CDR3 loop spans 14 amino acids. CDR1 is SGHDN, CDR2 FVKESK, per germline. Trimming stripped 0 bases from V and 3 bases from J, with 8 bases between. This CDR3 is CASSQDSWYTEAFF. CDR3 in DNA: TGTGCCAGCAGCCAAGACAGTTGGTACACTGAAGCTTTCTTT. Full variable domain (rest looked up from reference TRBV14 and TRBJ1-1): EAGVTQFPSHSVIEKGQTVTLRCDPISGHDNLYWYRRVMGKEIKFLLHFVKESKQDESGMPNNRFLAERTGGTYSTLKVQPAELEDSGVYFCASSQDSWYTEAFFGQGTRLTVV.

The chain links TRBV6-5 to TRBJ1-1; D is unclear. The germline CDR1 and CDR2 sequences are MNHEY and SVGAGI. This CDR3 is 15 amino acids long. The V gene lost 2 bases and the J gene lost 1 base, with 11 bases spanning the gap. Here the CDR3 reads CASSYLPIGNTEAFF. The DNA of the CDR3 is TGTGCCAGCAGTTACCTACCGATCGGGAACACTGAAGCTTTCTTT.

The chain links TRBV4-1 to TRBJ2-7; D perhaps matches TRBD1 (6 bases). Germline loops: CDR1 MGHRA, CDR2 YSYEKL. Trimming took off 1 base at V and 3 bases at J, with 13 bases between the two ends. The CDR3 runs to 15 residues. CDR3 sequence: CASSQGQQGSYEQYF. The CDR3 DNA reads TGCGCCAGCAGCCAAGGCCAGCAGGGGAGCTACGAGCAGTACTTC.

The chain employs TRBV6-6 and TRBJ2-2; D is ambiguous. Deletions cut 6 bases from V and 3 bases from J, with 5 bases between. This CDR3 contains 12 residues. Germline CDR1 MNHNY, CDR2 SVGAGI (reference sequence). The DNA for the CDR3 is TGTGCCAGCAGAAAGCACACCGGGGAGCTGTTTTTT. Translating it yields CASRKHTGELFF.

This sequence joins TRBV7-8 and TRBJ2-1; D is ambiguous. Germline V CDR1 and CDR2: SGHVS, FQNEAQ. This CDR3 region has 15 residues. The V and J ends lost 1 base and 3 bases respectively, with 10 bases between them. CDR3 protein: CASSLEAHGYNEQFF. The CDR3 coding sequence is TGTGCCAGCAGCTTAGAAGCCCACGGCTACAATGAGCAGTTCTTC.

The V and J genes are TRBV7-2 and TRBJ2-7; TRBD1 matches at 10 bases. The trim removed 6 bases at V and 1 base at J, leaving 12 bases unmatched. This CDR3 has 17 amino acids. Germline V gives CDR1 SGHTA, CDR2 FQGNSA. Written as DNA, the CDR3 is TGTGCCAGCAGTACGACAGGGGGCGCCCGCAGGTCCTACGAGCAGTACTTC. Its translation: CASSTTGGARRSYEQYF.

The CDR3, as DNA: TGTGCCAGCAGTGAGGGGACAGTGCAGTTCTTC. As protein: CASSEGTVQFF. This rearrangement joins TRBV2 to TRBJ2-1; 7 nucleotides align to TRBD1. This CDR3 has 11 amino acids. The J segment lost 12 bases and the V segment lost 3 bases, leaving 2 bases of the junction unmatched. Per germline, CDR1 SNHLY and CDR2 FYNNEI.

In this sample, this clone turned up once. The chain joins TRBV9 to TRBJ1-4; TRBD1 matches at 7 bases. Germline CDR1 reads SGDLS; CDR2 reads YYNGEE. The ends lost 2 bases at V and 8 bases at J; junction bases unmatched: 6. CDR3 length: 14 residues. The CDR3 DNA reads TGTGCCAGCAGCGTGTCTCAGGGGGGAGAAAAACTGTTTTTT. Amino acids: CASSVSQGGEKLFF.

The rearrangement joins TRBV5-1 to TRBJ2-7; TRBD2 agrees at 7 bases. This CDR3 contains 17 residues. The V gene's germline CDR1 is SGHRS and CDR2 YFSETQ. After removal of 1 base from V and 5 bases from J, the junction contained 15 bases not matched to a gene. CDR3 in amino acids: CASSLRSSSGAQDEQYF. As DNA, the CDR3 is TGCGCCAGCAGCTTGAGAAGTTCTAGCGGCGCTCAGGACGAGCAGTACTTC.

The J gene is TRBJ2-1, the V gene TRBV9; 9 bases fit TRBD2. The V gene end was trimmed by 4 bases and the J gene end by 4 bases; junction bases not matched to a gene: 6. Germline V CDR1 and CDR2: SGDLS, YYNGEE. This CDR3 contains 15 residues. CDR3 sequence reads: CASSPREGPYNEQFF. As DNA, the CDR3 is TGTGCCAGCAGCCCGCGGGAGGGCCCTTACAATGAGCAGTTCTTC.

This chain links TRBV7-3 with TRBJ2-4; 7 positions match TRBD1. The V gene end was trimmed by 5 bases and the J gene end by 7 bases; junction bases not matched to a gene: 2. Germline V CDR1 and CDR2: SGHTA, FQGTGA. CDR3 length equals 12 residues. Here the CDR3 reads CASSPGGNIQYF. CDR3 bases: TGTGCCAGCAGCCCAGGGGGTAACATTCAGTACTTC. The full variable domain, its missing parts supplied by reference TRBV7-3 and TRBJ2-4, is GAGVSQTPSNKVTEKGKYVELRCDPISGHTALYWYRQSLGQGPEFLIYFQGTGAADDSGLPNDRFFAVRPEGSVSTLKIQRTERGDSAVYLCASSPGGNIQYFGAGTRLSVL.

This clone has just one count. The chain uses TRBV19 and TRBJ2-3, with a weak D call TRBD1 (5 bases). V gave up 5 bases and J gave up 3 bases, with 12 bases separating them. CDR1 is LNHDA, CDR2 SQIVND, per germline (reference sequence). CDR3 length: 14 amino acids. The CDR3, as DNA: TGTGCCAGTAGTCAAGGGGATTGGACAGATACGCAGTATTTT. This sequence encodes CASSQGDWTDTQYF.

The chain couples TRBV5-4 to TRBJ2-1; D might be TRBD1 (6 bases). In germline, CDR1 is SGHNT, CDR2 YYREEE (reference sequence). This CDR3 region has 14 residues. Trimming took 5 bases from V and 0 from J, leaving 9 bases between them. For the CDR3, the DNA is TGTGCCAGCAGTAAACAGGGCTCCTACAATGAGCAGTTCTTC. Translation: CASSKQGSYNEQFF. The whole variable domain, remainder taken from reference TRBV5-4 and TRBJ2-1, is ETGVTQSPTHLIKTRGQQVTLRCSSQSGHNTVSWYQQALGQGPQFIFQYYREEENGRGNFPPRFSGLQFPNYSSELNVNALELDDSALYLCASSKQGSYNEQFFGPGTRLTVL.

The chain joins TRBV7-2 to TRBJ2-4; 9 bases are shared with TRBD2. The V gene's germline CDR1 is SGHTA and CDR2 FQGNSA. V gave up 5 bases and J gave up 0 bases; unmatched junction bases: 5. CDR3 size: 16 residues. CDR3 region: CASSPAGGLAKNIQYF. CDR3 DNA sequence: TGTGCCAGCAGCCCAGCGGGGGGACTAGCCAAAAACATTCAGTACTTC. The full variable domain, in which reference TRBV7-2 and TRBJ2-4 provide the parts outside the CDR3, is GAGVSQSPSNKVTEKGKDVELRCDPISGHTALYWYRQSLGQGLEFLIYFQGNSAPDKSGLPSDRFSAERTGGSVSTLTIQRTQQEDSAVYLCASSPAGGLAKNIQYFGAGTRLSVL.

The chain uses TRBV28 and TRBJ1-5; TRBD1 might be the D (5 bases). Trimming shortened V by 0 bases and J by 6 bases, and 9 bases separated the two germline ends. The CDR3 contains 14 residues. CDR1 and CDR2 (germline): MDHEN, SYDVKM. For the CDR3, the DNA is TGTGCCAGCAGTTTATGGGGGGGTGTTCAGCCCCAGCATTTT. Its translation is CASSLWGGVQPQHF.

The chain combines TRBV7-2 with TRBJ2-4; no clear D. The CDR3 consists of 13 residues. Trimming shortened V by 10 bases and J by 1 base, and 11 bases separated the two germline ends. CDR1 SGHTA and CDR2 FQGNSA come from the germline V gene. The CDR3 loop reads CATSARAKNIQYF. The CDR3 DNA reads TGTGCCACTTCCGCCCGGGCCAAAAACATTCAGTACTTC.

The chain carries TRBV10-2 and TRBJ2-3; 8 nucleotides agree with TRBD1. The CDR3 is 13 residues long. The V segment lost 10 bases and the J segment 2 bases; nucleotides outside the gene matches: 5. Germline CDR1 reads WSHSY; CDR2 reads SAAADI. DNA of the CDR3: TGCGCCACCGGGACAGGACCCACAGATACGCAGTATTTT. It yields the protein CATGTGPTDTQYF.

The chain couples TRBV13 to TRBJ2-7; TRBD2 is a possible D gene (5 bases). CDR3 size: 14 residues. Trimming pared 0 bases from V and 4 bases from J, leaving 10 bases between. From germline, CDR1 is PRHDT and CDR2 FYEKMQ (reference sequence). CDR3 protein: CASSLGGEIYEQYF. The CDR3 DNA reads TGTGCCAGCAGCTTAGGGGGAGAAATTTACGAGCAGTACTTC.

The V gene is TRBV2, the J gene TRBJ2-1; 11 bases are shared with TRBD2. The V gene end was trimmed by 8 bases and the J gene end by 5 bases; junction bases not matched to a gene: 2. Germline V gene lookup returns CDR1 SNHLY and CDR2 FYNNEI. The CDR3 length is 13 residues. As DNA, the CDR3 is TGTGCCAGCGGGGGACTAGCGGACAATGAGCAGTTCTTC. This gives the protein CASGGLADNEQFF.

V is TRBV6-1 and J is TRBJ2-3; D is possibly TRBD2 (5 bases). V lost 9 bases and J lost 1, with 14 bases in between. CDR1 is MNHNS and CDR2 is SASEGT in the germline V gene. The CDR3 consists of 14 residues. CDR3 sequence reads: CARAGVLGTDTQYF. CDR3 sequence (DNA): TGTGCCAGGGCCGGGGTCCTCGGCACAGATACGCAGTATTTT.

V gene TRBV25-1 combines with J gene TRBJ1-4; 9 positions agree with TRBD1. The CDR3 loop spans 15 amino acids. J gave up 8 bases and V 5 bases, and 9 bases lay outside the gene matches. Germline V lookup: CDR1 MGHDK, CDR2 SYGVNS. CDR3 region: CASSRRTGAGEKLFF. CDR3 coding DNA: TGTGCCAGCAGTCGGCGGACAGGGGCTGGAGAAAAACTGTTTTTT.